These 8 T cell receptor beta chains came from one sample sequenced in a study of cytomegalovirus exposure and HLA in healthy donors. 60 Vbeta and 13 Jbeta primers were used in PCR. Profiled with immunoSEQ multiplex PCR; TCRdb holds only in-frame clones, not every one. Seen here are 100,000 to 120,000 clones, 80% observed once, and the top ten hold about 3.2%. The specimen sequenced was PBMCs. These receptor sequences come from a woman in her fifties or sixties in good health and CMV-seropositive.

The CDR3 sequence is CASLNRGAGANVLTF. The CDR3 coding sequence is TGCGCCAGCCTCAACAGGGGAGCCGGGGCCAACGTCCTGACTTTC. This chain links TRBV5-1 with TRBJ2-6; 7 nucleotides align to TRBD1. The J segment lost 4 bases and the V segment lost 7 bases, leaving 8 bases of the junction unmatched. Germline values: CDR1 SGHRS, CDR2 YFSETQ. The CDR3 loop spans 15 amino acids.

The CDR3 spells CASSLIFIREKSNEQFF. The CDR3 bases are TGTGCCAGCAGCTTAATTTTTATCCGGGAGAAGTCGAATGAGCAGTTCTTC. The chain links TRBV7-2 to TRBJ2-1; a possible D gene is TRBD2 (6 bases). CDR1 SGHTA and CDR2 FQGNSA come from the germline V gene. This CDR3 region has 17 residues. The V end lost 2 bases, the J end lost 7 bases, and 21 bases lay between the germline ends.

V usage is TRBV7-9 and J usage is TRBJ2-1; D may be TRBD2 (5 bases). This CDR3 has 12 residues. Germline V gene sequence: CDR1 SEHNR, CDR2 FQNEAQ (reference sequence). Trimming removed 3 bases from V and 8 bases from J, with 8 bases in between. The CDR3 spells CASSFWRDEQFF. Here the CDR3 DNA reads TGTGCCAGCAGCTTTTGGCGGGATGAGCAGTTCTTC. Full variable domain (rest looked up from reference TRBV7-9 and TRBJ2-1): DTGVSQNPRHKITKRGQNVTFRCDPISEHNRLYWYRQTLGQGPEFLTYFQNEAQLEKSRLLSDRFSAERPKGSFSTLEIQRTEQGDSAMYLCASSFWRDEQFFGPGTRLTVL.

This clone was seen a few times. CDR3 coding DNA: TGTGCCAGCAGTGGGAGTAGCGGGTCAAGAGGGGGGCAAGAGACCCAGTACTTC. Protein sequence: CASSGSSGSRGGQETQYF. The chain links TRBV6-1 to TRBJ2-5; D may be TRBD2 (7 bases). Germline values: CDR1 MNHNS, CDR2 SASEGT. The V end lost 4 bases, the J end lost 2 bases, and 23 bases lay between the germline ends. This CDR3 has 18 amino acids.

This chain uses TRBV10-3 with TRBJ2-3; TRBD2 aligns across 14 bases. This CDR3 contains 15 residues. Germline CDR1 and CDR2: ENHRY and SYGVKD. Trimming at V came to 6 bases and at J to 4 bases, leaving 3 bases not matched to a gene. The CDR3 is CAIRGLAGEADTQYF. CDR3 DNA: TGTGCCATCAGGGGACTAGCGGGAGAGGCAGATACGCAGTATTTT.

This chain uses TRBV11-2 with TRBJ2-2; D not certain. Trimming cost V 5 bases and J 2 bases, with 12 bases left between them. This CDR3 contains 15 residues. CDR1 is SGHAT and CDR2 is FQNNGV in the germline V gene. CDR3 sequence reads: CASSIGSYNTGELFF. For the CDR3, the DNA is TGTGCCAGCAGCATCGGGTCATATAACACCGGGGAGCTGTTTTTT.

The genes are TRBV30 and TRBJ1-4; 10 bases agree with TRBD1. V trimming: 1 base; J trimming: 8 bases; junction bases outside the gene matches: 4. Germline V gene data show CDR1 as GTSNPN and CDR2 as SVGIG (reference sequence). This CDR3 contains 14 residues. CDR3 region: CAWSAGTGEEKLFF. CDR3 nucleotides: TGTGCCTGGAGTGCCGGGACAGGGGAGGAAAAACTGTTTTTT.

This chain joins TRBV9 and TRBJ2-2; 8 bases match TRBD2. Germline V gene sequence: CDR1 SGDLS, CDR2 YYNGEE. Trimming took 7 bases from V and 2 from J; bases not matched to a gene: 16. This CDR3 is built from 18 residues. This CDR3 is CASGTTGTSGSNTGELFF. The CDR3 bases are TGTGCCAGCGGAACCACCGGGACTAGTGGTTCTAACACCGGGGAGCTGTTTTTT. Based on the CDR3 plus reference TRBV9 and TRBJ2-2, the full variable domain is DSGVTQTPKHLITATGQRVTLRCSPRSGDLSVYWYQQSLDQGLQFLIQYYNGEERAKGNILERFSAQQFPDLHSELNLSSLELGDSALYFCASGTTGTSGSNTGELFFGEGSRLTVL.